This T cell receptor (beta chain) was obtained from a study of regulatory T cells in long-lasting Graves disease. CDR1 and CDR2 from the germline V gene are LNHDA and SQIVND (reference sequence). V dropped 5 bases and J dropped 6 bases, with 14 bases sitting between them. There are 13 residues in the CDR3. This sample's time point: persistent/refractory GD, antithyroid drugs over 5 years with positive TRAb. Preparation of the TCR library used RNA extracted from PBMCs. EDTA tubes collected roughly 9 milliliters of peripheral blood. The TCR beta library used iRepertoire HTBI primers with Arm-PCR amplification of CDR3. TCRdb fed the multiplex PCR reads into MiXCR, producing one record per CDR3 protein. The data show some 470,000 distinct CDR3 sequences, around a fifth seen once.

This chain links TRBV19 with TRBJ2-7, with a possible D match to TRBD1 (6 bases). This specimen consisted of peripheral blood mononuclear cells (PBMCs), obtained when the disease was refractory, from a patient treated with antithyroid drugs. The clonotype comes from a female donor with Graves disease. CDR3 nucleotides: TGTGCCAGTAGTGCCCGCCAGGGGATCGAGCAGTACTTC. Its translation is CASSARQGIEQYF.